This entry concerns a single T cell receptor beta chain. This receptor's antigen is unknown. Per-nucleotide qualities are absent, and no much larger clonotype sits a single base away. The data originate from a study of OX40 agonist ivuxolimab in advanced cancers. For the wider study: Ivuxolimab was a fully human IgG2 agonistic monoclonal antibody targeting the costimulatory receptor OX40 (CD134). Partial responses occurred in three dose-escalation patients, of whom one had hepatocellular carcinoma and two had cutaneous melanoma. Patients were allowed to have had prior anti-PD-1, anti-PD-L1 or anti-CTLA-4 therapy, and approximately 41% of the dose-escalation patients had previously received checkpoint inhibitors. Of the 50 to 55 patients in dose escalation, about 20 had hepatocellular carcinoma, some 15 had melanoma, 9 had renal cell carcinoma and 9 had head and neck cancer. Intravenous ivuxolimab was administered to patients every 2 weeks at six dose levels: 0.01, 0.1, 0.3, 1.5, 3 and 10 mg/kg. The point of sequencing TCRbeta in the periphery was to test whether ivuxolimab changed TCR sequence diversity and drove clonal T-cell expansion. The paper covers the monotherapy dose-escalation part of the phase I ivuxolimab trial, which included N ≈ 54 patients. A male proportion of under 85% and a mean age of approximately 58 years, ranging from 23 to 79, were recorded for the dose-escalation cohort. Here is what the overall study found, with its caveats: After ivuxolimab, expanded clones were on average more numerous among CD8+ T cells than among CD4+ T cells. The antigen specificity of the clonally expanded peripheral T cells was not determined. In partial responders in the 0.1-3.0 mg/kg groups, normalized peripheral clonal expansion was found to be among the lowest, especially among CD8+ T cells. Low levels of normalized T-cell clonal expansion were also seen in some patients who did not respond. At doses from 0.1 to 3.0 mg/kg, clonal expansion was seen in both CD4+ and CD8+ blood T cells between baseline and week 6.

Genomic DNA was isolated from the sorted cells so that the TCRbeta CDR3 region could be sequenced. The immunoSEQ Assay was used to sequence the TCRbeta CDR3 regions. TCRdb's version of the immuneACCESS table is confined to in-frame rearrangements and falls short of the full clone set. An unresolved V gene accounts for under half of the shortfall where checked; the remainder is of unknown origin. Present in this sample are 26,000 or so clones, roughly 90% of which were seen just once. The top ten constitute about 20% of the sample. The trial excluded patients who had a history of autoimmune disease or were on systemic immunosuppression. Peripheral blood for TCR sequencing was collected from all dose cohorts at baseline, on cycle 4 day 1, and on cycle 7 day 1. The samples were taken from a phase I, first-in-human, multicenter, open-label dose-escalation trial of ivuxolimab. Adults with locally advanced or metastatic head and neck squamous cell, hepatocellular, melanoma or renal cell carcinoma were enrolled in the trial. CD4+ and CD8+ T cells were sorted separately from peripheral blood before TCR sequencing.

Reading from cysteine to phenylalanine, the CDR3 counts 14 amino acids. Kept here is only the CDR3 DNA, which spans 42 bases and is read in frame from base 1. V is cut by 5 bases and J by 1 base, and the space between the germline ends is 9 bases. The germline V gene (reference sequence) provides CDR1 SEHNR and CDR2 FQNEAQ. The chain joins TRBV7-9 to TRBJ1-5, with no reliable assignment of the D segment. The sequences come from CD4+ or CD8+ T cells sorted from blood, collected in a trial of the OX40 agonist ivuxolimab. This sequence was found in an adult with an advanced solid tumor such as melanoma, head and neck, liver or kidney cancer. The nucleotides are TGTGCCAGCAGCGAAGGGCCGAGCAATCAGCCCCAGCATTTT. Translation gives CASSEGPSNQPQHF.